The rows below give T cell receptor beta chains drawn from one sample of a study of CD8 T cells in ankylosing spondylitis. A single record per CDR3 protein comes from TCRdb applying MiXCR to the 5' RACE reads. This table holds around 25,000 distinct CDR3 sequences, approximately 12% found once. The sequenced material came from blood. The source of these receptors is a male donor with ankylosing spondylitis or in good health (not recorded which). CDR3s include the opening cysteine and the closing phenylalanine or tryptophan. D genes are given only for firm matches. Clone size is stated in some rows and not others, as once, few, many or a class when expanded.

J,size,D,V,CDR3,DNA
TRBJ2-2,few,NA,TRBV5-1,CASSFWDTATGELFF,TGCGCCAGCAGCTTTTGGGACACCGCCACCGGGGAGCTGTTTTTT
TRBJ2-3,few,NA,TRBV9,CASSVALRATDTQYF,TGTGCCAGCAGCGTGGCTCTCCGGGCAACGGATACGCAGTATTTT
TRBJ2-1,NA,TRBD1,TRBV7-9,CASSRKTGSYNEQFF,TGTGCCAGCAGCCGAAAGACAGGGTCCTACAATGAGCAGTTCTTC
TRBJ2-2,few,TRBD2,TRBV5-4,CASSLPSGSFAGELFF,TGTGCCAGCAGCCTCCCAAGCGGGAGTTTCGCCGGGGAGCTGTTTTTT
TRBJ2-1,many,NA,TRBV5-5,CASSLTGNEQFF,TGTGCCAGCAGCTTAACCGGCAATGAGCAGTTCTTC
TRBJ2-1,NA,TRBD1,TRBV6-5,CASSYGGQANEQFF,TGTGCCAGCAGTTACGGGGGACAGGCTAATGAGCAGTTCTTC
TRBJ2-1,few,NA,TRBV5-1,CASSSRTADEQFF,TGCGCCAGCAGCTCCCGGACGGCGGATGAGCAGTTCTTC
TRBJ1-5,NA,TRBD1,TRBV20-1,CSASAGQGARAGNQPQHF,TGCAGTGCTAGCGCGGGACAGGGGGCCAGAGCGGGCAATCAGCCCCAGCATTTT
TRBJ2-7,few,NA,TRBV29-1,CSVGDGTYEQYF,TGCAGCGTTGGAGACGGCACCTACGAGCAGTACTTC
TRBJ1-4,few,NA,TRBV20-1,CSVRRANELKLFF,TGCAGTGTAAGAAGAGCCAATGAATTGAAACTGTTTTTT
TRBJ2-7,many,NA,TRBV6-5,CASSSGTPKQYF,TGTGCCAGCAGCTCCGGGACCCCCAAGCAGTACTTC
TRBJ2-3,few,TRBD2,TRBV29-1,CSVEGLAGGTDTQYF,TGCAGCGTTGAAGGACTAGCGGGAGGCACAGATACGCAGTATTTT
TRBJ2-1,many,TRBD2,TRBV10-3,CAIRSGGGLALGEQFF,TGTGCCATCAGGTCCGGTGGGGGACTAGCTTTGGGTGAGCAGTTCTTC
TRBJ2-1,few,TRBD2,TRBV2,CASSELAGSSYNEQFF,TGTGCCAGCAGTGAACTAGCGGGGAGCTCCTACAATGAGCAGTTCTTC
TRBJ2-2,many,TRBD2,TRBV6-2/TRBV6-3,CASSTWTSEISGELFF,TGTGCCAGCAGTACTTGGACTAGCGAGATTTCCGGGGAGCTGTTTTTT
TRBJ2-1,few,NA,TRBV29-1,CSVNSVEQFF,TGCAGCGTCAACAGTGTTGAGCAGTTCTTC
TRBJ2-3,few,NA,TRBV28,CASATEGTLTDTQYF,TGTGCCAGCGCCACGGAAGGGACCCTCACAGATACGCAGTATTTT
TRBJ2-2,NA,NA,TRBV12-3/TRBV12-4,CASSLIGGGELFF,TGTGCCAGCAGTTTAATTGGTGGAGGGGAGCTGTTTTTT
TRBJ2-3,NA,TRBD1,TRBV7-3,CASSPRRDRDTDTQYF,TGTGCCAGCAGCCCGCGCCGGGACAGAGACACAGATACGCAGTATTTT
TRBJ2-1,NA,TRBD2,TRBV2,CASRKGTSGGAGEQFF,TGTGCCAGCAGAAAAGGGACTAGCGGGGGGGCTGGGGAGCAGTTCTTC
TRBJ1-2,many,TRBD1,TRBV29-1,CSLGPGTGNYGYTF,TGCAGCTTAGGTCCCGGGACAGGGAACTATGGCTACACCTTC
TRBJ1-1,NA,NA,TRBV20-1,CSARDLGAEAFF,TGCAGTGCTAGAGATCTCGGTGCTGAAGCTTTCTTT
TRBJ2-5,few,TRBD2,TRBV12-3/TRBV12-4,CASSFGSSGGPGTQYF,TGTGCCAGCAGTTTTGGTTCTAGCGGGGGCCCTGGGACCCAGTACTTC
TRBJ2-1,many,TRBD2,TRBV20-1,CSAGGTLGTSGNHEQFF,TGCAGTGCTGGAGGAACTTTAGGGACTAGCGGGAACCATGAGCAGTTCTTC
TRBJ2-3,NA,TRBD2,TRBV12-3/TRBV12-4,CASSFVAGAPDTQYF,TGTGCCAGCAGTTTTGTAGCGGGAGCGCCAGATACGCAGTATTTT
TRBJ2-7,many,TRBD2,TRBV10-3,CAISELAGGPLSYEQYF,TGTGCCATCAGTGAACTAGCGGGAGGGCCTCTCTCCTACGAGCAGTACTTC
TRBJ2-2,NA,TRBD2,TRBV24-1,CATSGGLAANTGELFF,TGTGCCACCAGTGGCGGTCTAGCGGCTAACACCGGGGAGCTGTTTTTT
TRBJ1-4,few,TRBD1,TRBV10-3,CAISVGTGLGEKLFF,TGTGCCATCAGTGTGGGGACAGGGCTTGGAGAAAAACTGTTTTTT
TRBJ2-5,few,TRBD2,TRBV5-1,CASSPGLAGVFLQETQYF,TGCGCCAGCAGCCCAGGACTAGCGGGAGTATTCCTCCAAGAGACCCAGTACTTC
TRBJ2-5,few,TRBD2,TRBV12-3/TRBV12-4,CASSRTSVQTQYF,TGTGCCAGCAGCCGTACTAGCGTACAGACCCAGTACTTC
TRBJ2-1,few,NA,TRBV4-3,CASSRVLGYEQFF,TGCGCCAGCAGCAGGGTACTGGGGTACGAGCAGTTCTTC
TRBJ2-7,NA,NA,TRBV7-2,CASSLVAGQEMEYF,TGTGCCAGCAGCCTAGTAGCGGGACAGGAGATGGAGTACTTC
TRBJ2-1,few,NA,TRBV20-1,CSALSLVSYNEQFF,TGCAGTGCCCTATCACTAGTCTCCTACAATGAGCAGTTCTTC
TRBJ2-2,few,NA,TRBV28,CASVPGGQGVGELFF,TGTGCCAGCGTCCCCGGGGGGCAAGGGGTCGGGGAGCTGTTTTTT
TRBJ2-3,NA,NA,TRBV11-2,CASSPRDTQYF,TGTGCCAGCAGCCCTAGGGATACGCAGTATTTT
TRBJ2-3,few,NA,TRBV20-1,CSARWAGDTQYF,TGCAGTGCTAGATGGGCCGGGGATACGCAGTATTTT
TRBJ2-3,NA,NA,TRBV11-2,CASSLRGGTLIQDTQYF,TGTGCCAGCAGCCTCAGGGGGGGCACCCTGATTCAGGATACGCAGTATTTT
TRBJ2-3,many,NA,TRBV28,CATFMQGGLIDTQYF,TGTGCCACCTTTATGCAGGGGGGGCTAATTGATACGCAGTATTTT
TRBJ2-2,NA,TRBD1,TRBV7-3,CASSRTGSTGELFF,TGTGCCAGCAGCCGGACAGGGAGCACCGGGGAGCTGTTTTTT
TRBJ2-3,NA,NA,TRBV7-2,CASSSPDLTDTQYF,TGTGCCAGCAGCTCCCCCGACCTCACAGATACGCAGTATTTT
TRBJ2-4,NA,NA,TRBV25-1,CASSAGTGNIQYF,TGTGCCAGCAGTGCTGGAACTGGAAACATTCAGTACTTC
TRBJ2-1,many,TRBD2,TRBV5-1,CASSNGLAGNSYNEQFF,TGCGCCAGCAGCAACGGACTAGCGGGAAACTCCTACAATGAGCAGTTCTTC
TRBJ1-4,many,NA,TRBV20-1,CSAPPEGTNEKLFF,TGCAGTGCTCCTCCGGAGGGAACTAATGAAAAACTGTTTTTT
TRBJ1-1,NA,NA,TRBV7-9,CASSLVPGGTEAFF,TGTGCCAGCAGCTTAGTCCCGGGCGGGACTGAAGCTTTCTTT
TRBJ1-1,NA,NA,TRBV28,CASRSGGTEAFF,TGTGCCAGCAGAAGTGGCGGCACTGAAGCTTTCTTT
TRBJ2-5,NA,TRBD2,TRBV7-2,CASSLPGLGAETQYF,TGTGCCAGCAGCTTACCGGGACTAGGTGCGGAGACCCAGTACTTC
TRBJ1-1,few,NA,TRBV11-2,CASSLHMNTEAFF,TGTGCCAGCAGCTTACATATGAACACTGAAGCTTTCTTT
TRBJ2-1,many,NA,TRBV24-1,CATSDLGGTYNEQFF,TGTGCCACCAGTGATTTGGGCGGGACCTACAATGAGCAGTTCTTC
TRBJ2-1,NA,NA,TRBV7-6,CASSLGGTEQFF,TGTGCCAGCAGCTTAGGCGGGACAGAGCAGTTCTTC
TRBJ2-1,NA,NA,TRBV27,CASSPSDGPNEQFF,TGTGCCAGCAGTCCGTCGGACGGGCCCAATGAGCAGTTCTTC